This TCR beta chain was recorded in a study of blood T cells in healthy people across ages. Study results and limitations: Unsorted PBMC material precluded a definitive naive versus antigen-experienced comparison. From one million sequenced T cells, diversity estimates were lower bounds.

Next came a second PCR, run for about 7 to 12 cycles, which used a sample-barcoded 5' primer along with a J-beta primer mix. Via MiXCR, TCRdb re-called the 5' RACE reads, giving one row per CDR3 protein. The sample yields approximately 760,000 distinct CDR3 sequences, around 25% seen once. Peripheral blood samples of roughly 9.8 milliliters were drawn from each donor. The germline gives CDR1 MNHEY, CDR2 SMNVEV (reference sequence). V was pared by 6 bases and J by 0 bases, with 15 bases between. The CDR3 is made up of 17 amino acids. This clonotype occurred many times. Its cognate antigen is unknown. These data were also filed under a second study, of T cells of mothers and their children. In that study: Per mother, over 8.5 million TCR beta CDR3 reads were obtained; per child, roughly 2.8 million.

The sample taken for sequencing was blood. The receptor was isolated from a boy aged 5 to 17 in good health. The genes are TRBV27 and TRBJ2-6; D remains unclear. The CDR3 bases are TGTGCCAGCAGCCGAAGAAACCCTTACTCTGGGGCCAACGTCCTGACTTTC. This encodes CASSRRNPYSGANVLTF.